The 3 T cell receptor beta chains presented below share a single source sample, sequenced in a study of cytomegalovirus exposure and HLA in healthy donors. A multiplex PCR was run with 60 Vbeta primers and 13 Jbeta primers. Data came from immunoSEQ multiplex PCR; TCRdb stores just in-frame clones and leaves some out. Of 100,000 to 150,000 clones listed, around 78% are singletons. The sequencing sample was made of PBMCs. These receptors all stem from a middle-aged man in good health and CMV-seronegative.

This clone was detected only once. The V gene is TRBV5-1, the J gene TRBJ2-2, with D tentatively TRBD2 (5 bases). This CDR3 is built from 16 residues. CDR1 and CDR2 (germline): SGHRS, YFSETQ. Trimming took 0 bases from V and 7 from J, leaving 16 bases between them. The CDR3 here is CASSLAVGELGGELFF. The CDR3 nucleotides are TGCGCCAGCAGCTTGGCTGTCGGGGAATTGGGCGGGGAGCTGTTTTTT.

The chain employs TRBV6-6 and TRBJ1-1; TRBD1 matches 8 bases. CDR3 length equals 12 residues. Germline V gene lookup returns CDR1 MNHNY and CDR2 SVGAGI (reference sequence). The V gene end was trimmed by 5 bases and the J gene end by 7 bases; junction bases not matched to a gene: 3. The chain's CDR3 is CASSGQGYEAFF. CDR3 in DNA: TGTGCCAGCAGTGGACAGGGTTATGAAGCTTTCTTT.

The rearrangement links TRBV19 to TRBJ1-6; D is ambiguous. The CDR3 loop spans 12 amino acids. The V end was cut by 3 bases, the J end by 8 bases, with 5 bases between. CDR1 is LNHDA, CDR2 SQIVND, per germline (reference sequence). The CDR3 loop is CASSISDSPLHF. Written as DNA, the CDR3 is TGTGCCAGTAGTATTTCAGATTCACCCCTCCACTTT.